This T cell receptor beta chain was sequenced in a study of T cell responses to AZD1222 COVID-19 vaccine. V gave up 4 bases and J gave up 7 bases; unmatched junction bases: 6. The CDR3 is 15 residues long. Germline CDR1 MNHEY, CDR2 SVGAGI. This table comes from immunoSEQ multiplex PCR, and its TCRdb copy is limited to in-frame clones, with some not included. Of 130,000 or so clones listed, about 88% were seen once; the top ten hold about 3%. Source: peripheral blood, taken 28 days after the second AZD1222 dose. This receptor was taken from an adult who received the AZD1222 COVID-19 vaccine. The chain is built from TRBV6-5 and TRBJ1-6, with 8 bases identical to TRBD1. The CDR3 nucleotides are TGTGCCAGCAGTTCCCAGGACAGGGTGAATTCACCCCTCCACTTT. It yields the protein CASSSQDRVNSPLHF.